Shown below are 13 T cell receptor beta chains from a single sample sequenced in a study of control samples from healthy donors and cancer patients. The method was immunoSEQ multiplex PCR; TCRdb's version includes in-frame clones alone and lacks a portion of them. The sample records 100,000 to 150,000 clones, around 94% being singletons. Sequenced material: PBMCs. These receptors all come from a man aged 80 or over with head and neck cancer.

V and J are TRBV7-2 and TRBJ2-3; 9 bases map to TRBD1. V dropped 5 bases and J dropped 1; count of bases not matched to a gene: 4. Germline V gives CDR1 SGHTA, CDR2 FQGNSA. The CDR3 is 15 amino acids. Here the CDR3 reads CASSTRTGGTDTQYF. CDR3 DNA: TGTGCCAGCAGCACCCGGACAGGGGGCACAGATACGCAGTATTTT.

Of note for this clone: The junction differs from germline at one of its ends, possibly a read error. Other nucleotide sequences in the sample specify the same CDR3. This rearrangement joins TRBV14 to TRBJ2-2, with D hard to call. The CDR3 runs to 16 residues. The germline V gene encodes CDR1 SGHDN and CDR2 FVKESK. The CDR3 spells CASSRRPTSNTGELFF. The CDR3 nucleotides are TGTGCCAGTAGCCGAAGACCAACTTCGAACACCGGGGAGCTGTTTTTT.

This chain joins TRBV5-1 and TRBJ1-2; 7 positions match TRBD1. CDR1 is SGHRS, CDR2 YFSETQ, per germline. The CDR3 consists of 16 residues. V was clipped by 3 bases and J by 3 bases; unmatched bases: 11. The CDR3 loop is CASSYLDRAQDYGYTF. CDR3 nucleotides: TGCGCCAGCAGCTATCTAGACAGGGCCCAGGACTATGGCTACACCTTC. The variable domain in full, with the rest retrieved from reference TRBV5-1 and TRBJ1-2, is KAGVTQTPRYLIKTRGQQVTLSCSPISGHRSVSWYQQTPGQGLQFLFEYFSETQRNKGNFPGRFSGRQFSNSRSEMNVSTLELGDSALYLCASSYLDRAQDYGYTFGSGTRLTVV.

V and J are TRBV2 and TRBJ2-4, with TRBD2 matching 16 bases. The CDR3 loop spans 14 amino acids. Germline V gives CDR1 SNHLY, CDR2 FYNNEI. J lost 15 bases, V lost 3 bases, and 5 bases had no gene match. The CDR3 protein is CASSEGLAGGPRYF. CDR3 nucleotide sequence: TGTGCCAGCAGTGAGGGACTAGCGGGAGGGCCGAGGTACTTC. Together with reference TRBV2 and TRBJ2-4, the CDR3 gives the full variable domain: EPEVTQTPSHQVTQMGQEVILRCVPISNHLYFYWYRQILGQKVEFLVSFYNNEISEKSEIFDDQFSVERPDGSNFTLKIRSTKLEDSAMYFCASSEGLAGGPRYFGAGTRLSVL.

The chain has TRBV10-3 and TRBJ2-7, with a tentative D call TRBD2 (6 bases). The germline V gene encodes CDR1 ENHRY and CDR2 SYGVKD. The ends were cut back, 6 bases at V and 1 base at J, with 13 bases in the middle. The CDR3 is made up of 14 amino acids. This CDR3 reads CAISGPAGSYEQYF. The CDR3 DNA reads TGTGCCATCAGCGGTCCCGCGGGGTCCTACGAGCAGTACTTC.

The CDR3 nucleotides read TGTGCCAGCAGCCTCTTACTAGGGAACACTGAAGCTTTCTTT. This sequence encodes CASSLLLGNTEAFF. This chain connects TRBV14 to TRBJ1-1; D is unclear. The germline gives CDR1 SGHDN, CDR2 FVKESK. The germline V and J ends were trimmed by 4 bases and 1 base, with 10 bases remaining between them. The CDR3 covers 14 residues.

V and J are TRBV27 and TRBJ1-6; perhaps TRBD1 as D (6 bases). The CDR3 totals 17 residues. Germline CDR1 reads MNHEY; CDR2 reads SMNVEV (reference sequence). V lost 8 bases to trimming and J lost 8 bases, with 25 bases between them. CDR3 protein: CASALITVGGVDSPLHF. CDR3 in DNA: TGTGCCAGCGCGCTGATCACAGTAGGGGGAGTAGATTCACCCCTCCACTTT.

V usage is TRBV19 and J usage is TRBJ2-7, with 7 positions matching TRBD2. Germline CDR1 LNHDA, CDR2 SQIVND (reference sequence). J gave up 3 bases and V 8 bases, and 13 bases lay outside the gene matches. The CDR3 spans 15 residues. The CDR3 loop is CASLWAREQVYEQYF. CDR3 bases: TGTGCCAGTCTTTGGGCGCGGGAGCAAGTCTACGAGCAGTACTTC. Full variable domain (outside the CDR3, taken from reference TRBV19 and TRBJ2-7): DGGITQSPKYLFRKEGQNVTLSCEQNLNHDAMYWYRQDPGQGLRLIYYSQIVNDFQKGDIAEGYSVSREKKESFPLTVTSAQKNPTAFYLCASLWAREQVYEQYFGPGTRLTVT.

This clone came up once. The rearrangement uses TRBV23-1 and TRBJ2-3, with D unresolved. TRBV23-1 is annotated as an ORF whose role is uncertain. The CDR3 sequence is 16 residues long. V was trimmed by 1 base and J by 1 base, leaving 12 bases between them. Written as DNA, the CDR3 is TGCGCCAGCAGTCAATGGGTTGCCCCCCGCACAGATACGCAGTATTTT. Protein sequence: CASSQWVAPRTDTQYF.

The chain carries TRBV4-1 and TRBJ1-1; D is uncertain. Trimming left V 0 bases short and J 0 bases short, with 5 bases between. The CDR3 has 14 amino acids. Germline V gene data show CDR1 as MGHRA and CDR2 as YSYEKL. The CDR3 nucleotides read TGCGCCAGCAGCCAAGATCGGGTGAACACTGAAGCTTTCTTT. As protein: CASSQDRVNTEAFF.

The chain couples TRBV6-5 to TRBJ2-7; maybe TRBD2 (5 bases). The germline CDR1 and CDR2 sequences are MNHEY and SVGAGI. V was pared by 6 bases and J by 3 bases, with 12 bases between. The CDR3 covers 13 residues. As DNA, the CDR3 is TGTGCCAGCAGCCCGACTGGACTCTACGAGCAGTACTTC. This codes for CASSPTGLYEQYF.

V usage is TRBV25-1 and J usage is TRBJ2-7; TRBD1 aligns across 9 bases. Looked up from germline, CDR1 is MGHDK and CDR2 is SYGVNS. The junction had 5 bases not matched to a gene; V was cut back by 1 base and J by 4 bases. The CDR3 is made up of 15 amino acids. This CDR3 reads CASSELGGQGYEQYF. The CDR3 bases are TGTGCCAGCAGTGAATTGGGTGGACAGGGGTACGAGCAGTACTTC.

The DNA of the CDR3 is TGTGCCAGTAGTATAGGGCGGGGGAGCTCCTACGAGCAGTACTTC. Translating gives CASSIGRGSSYEQYF. The chain employs TRBV19 and TRBJ2-7; 7 positions agree with TRBD2. This CDR3 contains 15 residues. The V and J ends lost 1 base and 0 bases, in that order; junction bases with no gene match: 3. Germline-derived CDR1 and CDR2 are LNHDA and SQIVND (reference sequence).